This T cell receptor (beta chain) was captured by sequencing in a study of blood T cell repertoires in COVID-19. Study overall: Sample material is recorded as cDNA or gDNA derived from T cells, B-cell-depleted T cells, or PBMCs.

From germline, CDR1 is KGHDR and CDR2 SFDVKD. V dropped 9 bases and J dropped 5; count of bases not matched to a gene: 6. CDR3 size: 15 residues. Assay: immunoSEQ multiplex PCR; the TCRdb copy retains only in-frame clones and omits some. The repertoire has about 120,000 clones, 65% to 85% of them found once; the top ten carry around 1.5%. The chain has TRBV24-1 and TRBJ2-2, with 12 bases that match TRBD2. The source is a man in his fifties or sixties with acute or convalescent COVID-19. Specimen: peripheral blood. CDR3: CATAGLAGNTGELFF. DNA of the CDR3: TGTGCCACCGCTGGACTAGCGGGGAATACCGGGGAGCTGTTTTTT.